Shown below are 13 T cell receptor beta chains from a single sample sequenced in a study of T cell changes during pregnancy in multiple sclerosis (dated by TCRdb to between 2017 and 2020). Library preparation used the immunoSEQ multiplex PCR assay. Drawn from immuneACCESS, this table holds only the in-frame rearrangements with V and J called that TCRdb kept. Clones are partly lost; checked studies trace under half to an unresolved V gene and leave the rest unexplained. The sample profile shows roughly 40,000 clones; around 90% of them were found once. The top ten hold approximately 0.7% of the sample. The input for sequencing was CD4+ T cells from peripheral blood mononuclear cells, taken before pregnancy. The source of these receptors is a female donor with multiple sclerosis, enrolled in a pregnancy study.

V gene TRBV5-1 combines with J gene TRBJ2-7; D is undetermined. The CDR3 extends over 14 amino acids. V dropped 2 bases and J dropped 0 bases, with 9 bases sitting between them. Germline assignment: CDR1 SGHRS and CDR2 YFSETQ. CDR3 protein: CASSLDLSSYEQYF. The CDR3, as DNA: TGCGCCAGCAGCTTAGATCTAAGCTCCTACGAGCAGTACTTC. The full variable domain, completed using reference TRBV5-1 and TRBJ2-7, is KAGVTQTPRYLIKTRGQQVTLSCSPISGHRSVSWYQQTPGQGLQFLFEYFSETQRNKGNFPGRFSGRQFSNSRSEMNVSTLELGDSALYLCASSLDLSSYEQYFGPGTRLTVT.

The chain uses TRBV11-2 and TRBJ2-7, with 7 bases aligning to TRBD2. Germline trimming cut 0 bases from V and 4 bases from J; bases unmatched to any gene: 6. The CDR3 is 15 residues long. Germline V lookup: CDR1 SGHAT, CDR2 FQNNGV. This CDR3 is CASSLEGGWSYEQYF. CDR3 coding DNA: TGTGCCAGCAGCTTAGAGGGGGGGTGGTCGTACGAGCAGTACTTC.

This clone occurred once. CDR3 sequence: CASSFGFYEQYF. CDR3 bases: TGTGCCAGCAGCTTCGGGTTCTACGAGCAGTACTTC. The chain has TRBV5-5 and TRBJ2-7, with no clear D. CDR3 length: 12 amino acids. The ends were cut back, 2 bases at V and 3 bases at J, with 6 bases in the middle. CDR1 is SGHKS, CDR2 YYEKEE, per germline (reference sequence).

The chain carries TRBV6-5 and TRBJ1-2; tentatively, D is TRBD1 (5 bases). Germline V gives CDR1 MNHEY, CDR2 SVGAGI. The CDR3 runs to 14 residues. V lost 7 bases and J 4 bases, leaving 16 bases between the germline ends. Written as DNA, the CDR3 is TGTGCCAGCACCAACGGGGGTATTGGCTATGGCTACACCTTC. This translates into CASTNGGIGYGYTF.

The rearrangement joins TRBV18 to TRBJ1-5; 8 nucleotides agree with TRBD1. The CDR3 has 13 amino acids. The J segment lost 6 bases and the V segment lost 6 bases, leaving 4 bases of the junction unmatched. Germline V CDR1 and CDR2: KGHSH, LQKENI. The CDR3 nucleotides read TGTGCCAGCTCGGGCGACAGGGGTCAGCCCCAGCATTTT. Encoded protein: CASSGDRGQPQHF.

This chain connects TRBV4-3 to TRBJ1-4, with 9 bases aligning to TRBD1. The CDR3 is made up of 16 amino acids. Germline V gene lookup returns CDR1 LGHNA and CDR2 YSLEER. The V gene end was trimmed by 0 bases and the J gene end by 7 bases; junction bases not matched to a gene: 6. The CDR3: CASSQDMGQGFEKLFF. The DNA for the CDR3 is TGCGCCAGCAGCCAAGATATGGGACAGGGATTTGAAAAACTGTTTTTT.

This clone was picked up one time. This sequence joins TRBV12-5 and TRBJ1-2; the match to TRBD1 covers 9 bases. CDR1 is LGHNT and CDR2 is FRNRAP in the germline V gene. The junction had 15 bases not matched to a gene; V was cut back by 6 bases and J by 4 bases. The CDR3 is made up of 17 amino acids. The CDR3 protein is CASGSGTGILGSYGYTF. CDR3 coding DNA: TGTGCTAGTGGATCCGGGACAGGGATCCTGGGTAGCTATGGCTACACCTTC.

This clone was picked up one time. V usage is TRBV27 and J usage is TRBJ1-3; TRBD1 aligns across 9 bases. CDR1 and CDR2 (germline): MNHEY, SMNVEV (reference sequence). The CDR3 extends over 16 amino acids. The V segment lost 2 bases and the J segment 3 bases; nucleotides outside the gene matches: 5. The DNA of the CDR3 is TGTGCCAGCAGTTTACTGGGACAGGGTAATGGAAACACCATATATTTT. Residues: CASSLLGQGNGNTIYF.

This sequence joins TRBV7-2 and TRBJ1-6, with a possible D match to TRBD1 (6 bases). The CDR3 is made up of 13 amino acids. V lost 4 bases to trimming and J lost 9 bases, with 10 bases between them. In germline, CDR1 is SGHTA, CDR2 FQGNSA. The DNA of the CDR3 is TGTGCCAGCAGCTGGAACAGGGTTTCACCCCTCCACTTT. Encoded protein: CASSWNRVSPLHF.

The chain has TRBV2 and TRBJ1-1; TRBD1 is a possible D gene (5 bases). Per the germline V gene, CDR1 is SNHLY and CDR2 is FYNNEI. V was trimmed by 6 bases and J by 1 base, leaving 12 bases between them. This CDR3 comprises 14 residues. Here the CDR3 reads CASSPTGRNTEAFF. CDR3 coding DNA: TGTGCCAGCAGCCCTACAGGACGGAACACTGAAGCTTTCTTT. The whole variable domain, filled in from reference TRBV2 and TRBJ1-1, reads EPEVTQTPSHQVTQMGQEVILRCVPISNHLYFYWYRQILGQKVEFLVSFYNNEISEKSEIFDDQFSVERPDGSNFTLKIRSTKLEDSAMYFCASSPTGRNTEAFFGQGTRLTVV.

The V and J genes are TRBV4-3 and TRBJ1-4; the D is unclear. Germline CDR1 reads LGHNA; CDR2 reads YSLEER. Trimming stripped 1 base from V and 0 bases from J, with 6 bases between. This CDR3 is built from 15 residues. The CDR3 here is CASSQGGATNEKLFF. The CDR3 DNA is TGCGCCAGCAGCCAAGGGGGAGCAACTAATGAAAAACTGTTTTTT.

The chain combines TRBV6-5 with TRBJ1-1, with 9 bases lining up with TRBD1. V lost 7 bases, J lost 1 base, and 4 bases stayed unmatched. Germline V gives CDR1 MNHEY, CDR2 SVGAGI. This CDR3 has 14 residues. This CDR3 is CASNRGRRNTEAFF. DNA for the CDR3: TGTGCCAGCAACAGGGGGCGCCGGAACACTGAAGCTTTCTTT.

This clone was recorded only once. This rearrangement joins TRBV7-2 to TRBJ2-5, with 11 bases matching TRBD2. The V segment lost 6 bases and the J segment 4 bases; nucleotides outside the gene matches: 7. The CDR3 consists of 15 residues. From germline, CDR1 is SGHTA and CDR2 FQGNSA. For the CDR3, the DNA is TGTGCCAGCAGGATTAGCGGGGGGGCGGCAGAGACCCAGTACTTC. Its protein is CASRISGGAAETQYF.